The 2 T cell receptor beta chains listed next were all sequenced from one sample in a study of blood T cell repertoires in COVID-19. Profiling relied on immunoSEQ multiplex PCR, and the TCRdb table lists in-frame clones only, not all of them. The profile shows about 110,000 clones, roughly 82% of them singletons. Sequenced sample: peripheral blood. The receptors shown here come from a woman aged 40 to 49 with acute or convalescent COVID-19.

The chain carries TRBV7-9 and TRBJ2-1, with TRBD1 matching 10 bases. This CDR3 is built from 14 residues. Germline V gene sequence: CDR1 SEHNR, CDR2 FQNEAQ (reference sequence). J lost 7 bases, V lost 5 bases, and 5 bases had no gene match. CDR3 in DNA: TGTGCCAGCAGCCCGTTGGACAGGGGGAATGAGCAGTTCTTC. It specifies CASSPLDRGNEQFF.

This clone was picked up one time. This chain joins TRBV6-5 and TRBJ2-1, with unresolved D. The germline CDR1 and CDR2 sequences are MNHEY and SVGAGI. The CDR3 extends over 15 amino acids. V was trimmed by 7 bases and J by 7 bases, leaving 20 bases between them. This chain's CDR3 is CASIPFEALQNEQFF. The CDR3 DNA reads TGTGCCAGCATCCCCTTTGAGGCCTTGCAGAATGAGCAGTTCTTC.